Listed here are 16 T cell receptor beta chains from one sample, sequenced in a study of blood T cell repertoires in COVID-19. TCRdb's table, derived via immunoSEQ multiplex PCR, lists solely in-frame clones and lacks some. The sample yields over 300,000 clones, 75% to 85% seen once. The sample was peripheral blood. These receptors were taken from a human donor in a cohort sampled during active COVID-19.

This chain uses TRBV7-9 with TRBJ1-3; tentative D call: TRBD1 (6 bases). This CDR3 region has 16 residues. Germline V gene sequence: CDR1 SEHNR, CDR2 FQNEAQ (reference sequence). V lost 3 bases, J lost 8 bases, and 20 bases lay in between. Here the CDR3 reads CASSFVAGGERDTIYF. In nucleotides, the CDR3 is TGTGCCAGCAGCTTTGTGGCGGGGGGCGAAAGAGACACCATATATTTT.

Comment on this clone: Other DNA sequences in the same sample also yield this CDR3. The chain joins TRBV9 to TRBJ1-1; D remains ambiguous. The ends were cut back, 0 bases at V and 5 bases at J, with 8 bases in the middle. This CDR3 has 13 residues. CDR1 SGDLS and CDR2 YYNGEE come from the germline V gene. CDR3 residues: CASSVGRGTEAFF. DNA for the CDR3: TGTGCCAGCAGCGTAGGGCGGGGAACTGAAGCTTTCTTT. The full variable domain, in which reference TRBV9 and TRBJ1-1 provide the parts outside the CDR3, is DSGVTQTPKHLITATGQRVTLRCSPRSGDLSVYWYQQSLDQGLQFLIQYYNGEERAKGNILERFSAQQFPDLHSELNLSSLELGDSALYFCASSVGRGTEAFFGQGTRLTVV.

This clone has just a few counts. The chain employs TRBV6-5 and TRBJ1-1; no reliable D call. The germline gives CDR1 MNHEY, CDR2 SVGAGI. Trimming shortened V by 7 bases and J by 3 bases, and 15 bases separated the two germline ends. The CDR3 runs 14 residues. CDR3 sequence reads: CASTRQWEDTEAFF. CDR3 DNA sequence: TGTGCCAGCACCCGACAATGGGAGGACACTGAAGCTTTCTTT.

The rearrangement links TRBV7-2 to TRBJ1-4; maybe TRBD1 (5 bases). This CDR3 is built from 13 residues. V shed 5 bases and J shed 7 bases, with 11 bases lying between them. The germline V gene has CDR1 SGHTA and CDR2 FQGNSA. CDR3: CASSTRQSEKLFF. The CDR3 bases are TGTGCCAGCAGCACAAGACAGTCTGAAAAACTGTTTTTT.

The V and J genes are TRBV15 and TRBJ2-7, with D perhaps matching TRBD1 (5 bases). Germline V gives CDR1 LNHNV, CDR2 YYDKDF (reference sequence). Trimming stripped 3 bases from V and 6 bases from J, with 12 bases between. The CDR3 runs 13 residues. CDR3 sequence (DNA): TGTGCCACCAGCAGCAAAGGGGTACGCGAGCAGTACTTC. Translation gives CATSSKGVREQYF.

The sample holds a few counts of this clone. The genes are TRBV28 and TRBJ2-3; 9 nucleotides agree with TRBD1. This CDR3 region has 15 residues. The germline gives CDR1 MDHEN, CDR2 SYDVKM. Losses at the gene ends were 7 bases for V and 6 bases for J; bases not matched to a gene: 11. The CDR3 here is CASTGDRDVYDTQYF. The CDR3 DNA reads TGTGCCAGCACGGGGGACAGGGATGTTTACGATACGCAGTATTTT.

The chain has TRBV2 and TRBJ2-6, with unresolved D. Germline V gene data show CDR1 as SNHLY and CDR2 as FYNNEI. CDR3 length: 14 amino acids. The ends were cut back, 3 bases at V and 2 bases at J, with 5 bases in the middle. Here the CDR3 DNA reads TGTGCCAGCAGTGACCCCGCTGGGGCCAACGTCCTGACTTTC. Its protein product is CASSDPAGANVLTF.

The chain is built from TRBV25-1 and TRBJ2-7; 9 nucleotides line up with TRBD1. This CDR3 is built from 16 residues. V lost 5 bases and J lost 2; bases outside the gene matches: 10. Germline V CDR1 and CDR2: MGHDK, SYGVNS. Written as DNA, the CDR3 is TGTGCCAGCAGTCCCAAGTCGGGACAGGGAACCTACGAGCAGTACTTC. This sequence encodes CASSPKSGQGTYEQYF.

The chain uses TRBV6-5 and TRBJ2-1; D perhaps matches TRBD2 (5 bases). The CDR3 covers 13 residues. V lost 6 bases and J lost 9, with 15 bases in between. CDR1 is MNHEY, CDR2 SVGAGI, per germline. This CDR3 reads CASSTDLAAEQFF. The CDR3 DNA reads TGTGCCAGCAGCACCGATCTAGCTGCTGAGCAGTTCTTC.

The CDR3 here is CASSLLRTAQAEAFF. The DNA of the CDR3 is TGTGCCAGCAGCTTACTACGTACAGCACAGGCTGAAGCTTTCTTT. This rearrangement joins TRBV7-9 to TRBJ1-1; D might be TRBD1 (5 bases). Trimming removed 2 bases from V and 6 bases from J, with 16 bases in between. CDR1 SEHNR and CDR2 FQNEAQ come from the germline V gene (reference sequence). The CDR3 loop spans 15 amino acids.

This chain uses TRBV24-1 with TRBJ2-1, with 14 bases aligning to TRBD2. Trimming removed 4 bases from V and 7 bases from J; junction bases left unmatched: 11. Germline values: CDR1 KGHDR, CDR2 SFDVKD. The CDR3 is 18 amino acids. The CDR3 spells CATSEPGLAGGPWNEQFF. As DNA, the CDR3 is TGTGCCACCAGTGAACCAGGACTAGCGGGGGGCCCTTGGAATGAGCAGTTCTTC.

The V gene is TRBV19, the J gene TRBJ1-2; TRBD1 is a possible D gene (5 bases). The germline CDR1 and CDR2 sequences are LNHDA and SQIVND (reference sequence). V lost 3 bases and J lost 8, with 25 bases in between. The length of the CDR3 is 17 residues. The chain's CDR3 is CASSILGRGGNSSGYTF. The DNA of the CDR3 is TGTGCCAGTAGTATTTTGGGACGGGGGGGGAATTCAAGCGGCTACACCTTC.

This sequence joins TRBV9 and TRBJ2-2, with D possibly matching TRBD2 (5 bases). V gave up 6 bases and J gave up 7 bases, with 16 bases separating them. Per germline, CDR1 SGDLS and CDR2 YYNGEE. This CDR3 has 14 residues. This CDR3 reads CASKRDYVDGELFF. Here the CDR3 DNA reads TGTGCCAGCAAACGGGATTATGTTGACGGGGAGCTGTTTTTT. Full variable domain (rest looked up from reference TRBV9 and TRBJ2-2): DSGVTQTPKHLITATGQRVTLRCSPRSGDLSVYWYQQSLDQGLQFLIQYYNGEERAKGNILERFSAQQFPDLHSELNLSSLELGDSALYFCASKRDYVDGELFFGEGSRLTVL.

The chain couples TRBV7-9 to TRBJ2-2; no clear D. V was clipped by 3 bases and J by 1 base, with 6 bases between them. Germline CDR1 is SEHNR and CDR2 is FQNEAQ (reference sequence). The CDR3 consists of 14 residues. The CDR3 nucleotides read TGTGCCAGCAGCTTTTCCCAGAACACCGGGGAGCTGTTTTTT. This sequence encodes CASSFSQNTGELFF.

The chain couples TRBV6-5 to TRBJ1-2; weak D call: TRBD1 (5 bases). The CDR3 spans 14 residues. Trimming stripped 2 bases from V and 4 bases from J, with 11 bases between. The germline gives CDR1 MNHEY, CDR2 SVGAGI. The CDR3 bases are TGTGCCAGCAGTTACGGGCGACAGAGCTATGGCTACACCTTC. Translated, it gives CASSYGRQSYGYTF.

The chain combines TRBV19 with TRBJ1-4; unclear D gene. The CDR3 has 15 residues. Per germline, CDR1 LNHDA and CDR2 SQIVND (reference sequence). Trimming cost V 9 bases and J 0 bases, with 14 bases left between them. Here the CDR3 DNA reads TGTGCCAGCCGACTAAGGGCTGCAACTAATGAAAAACTGTTTTTT. Protein sequence: CASRLRAATNEKLFF.